This is a list of T cell receptor beta chains from one sample in a study of blood T cell repertoires in COVID-19. The table came from immunoSEQ multiplex PCR; TCRdb's copy has only in-frame clones and leaves some out. The top ten clones hold about 0.6% of a sample with about 440,000 clones, 90% of them seen once. Sample: PBMCs or T cells enriched from blood (not recorded which). The receptors shown here come from a man between 18 and 35 years old who had recovered from COVID-19. The CDR3 runs from the conserved cysteine through the conserved F or W. Fields, in order: D gene, clone size, J gene, V gene, CDR3 DNA, CDR3 protein. D genes are given only for firm matches. Not all rows give a size; the values are once, few, many and, for expanded clones, a class.

>TRBD2|.|TRBJ2-1|TRBV18
TGTGCCAGCTCACCACCGGCGGCGGGAGGTCGCAATGAGCAGTTCTTC
CASSPPAAGGRNEQFF
>.|.|TRBJ1-1|TRBV6-5
TGTGCCAGCAGTTACTCTGTGGGGGCGAACACTGAAGCTTTCTTT
CASSYSVGANTEAFF
>.|.|TRBJ1-2|TRBV19
TGTGCCAGTAGTATAGTCGGGGGGGCTAACTATGGCTACACCTTC
CASSIVGGANYGYTF
>.|.|TRBJ2-1|TRBV5-1
TGCGCCAGCAGCTTGGCACAGTACAATGAGCAGTTCTTC
CASSLAQYNEQFF
>.|.|TRBJ2-6|TRBV5-1
TGCGCCAGCAGTTTGGGGGCAGGTACCTCTGGGGCCAACGTCCTGACTTTC
CASSLGAGTSGANVLTF
>TRBD2|.|TRBJ2-7|TRBV19
TGTGCCAGTACCACTCGACTAGCTGACGAGCAGTACTTC
CASTTRLADEQYF
>.|.|TRBJ1-2|TRBV28
TGTGCCAGCAGTTTAACAGTGCCTAACTATGGCTACACCTTC
CASSLTVPNYGYTF
>TRBD1|.|TRBJ1-2|TRBV3-1/TRBV3-2
TGTGCCAGCACATATTCGGGACAGGGGGACTATGGCTACACCTTC
CASTYSGQGDYGYTF
>TRBD2|.|TRBJ2-2|TRBV11-2
TGTGCCAGCACTACTGGGAGCGGGAGATGGTCCGGGGAGCTGTTTTTT
CASTTGSGRWSGELFF
>.|.|TRBJ1-2|TRBV10-1
TGCGCCAGCAGTGACACTAGTTATGGCTACACCTTC
CASSDTSYGYTF
>.|.|TRBJ1-5|TRBV3-1/TRBV3-2
TGTGCCAGCAGCCAAGCCACAGGGTCCAGCCAGCCCCAGCATTTT
CASSQATGSSQPQHF
>TRBD2|.|TRBJ2-5|TRBV7-9
TGTGCCAGCAGCTTAGCTTTGATCGGGGGGGAGACCCAGTACTTC
CASSLALIGGETQYF
>.|.|TRBJ1-6|TRBV3-1/TRBV3-2
TGTGCCAGCAGCTCCCGCGGAAATTCACCCCTCCACTTT
CASSSRGNSPLHF
>TRBD2|.|TRBJ2-7|TRBV11-1
TGTGCCAGCAGCTCGGGACTAAGCTCCTACGAGCAGTACTTC
CASSSGLSSYEQYF
>.|.|TRBJ1-5|TRBV2
TGTGCCAGCAGTGAGGCAGGGGCGTTTCCATATAGCAATCAGCCCCAGCATTTT
CASSEAGAFPYSNQPQHF
>.|.|TRBJ2-7|TRBV5-8
TGTGCCAGCAGTAAGGGGGGGGCCGCCCGGATGGACCCCTACGAGCAGTACTTC
CASSKGGAARMDPYEQYF
>.|.|TRBJ1-5|TRBV2
TGTGCCAGCAGTGAGCCCGGGGGAGGCAATCAGCCCCAGCATTTT
CASSEPGGGNQPQHF
>TRBD1|.|TRBJ1-5|TRBV18
TGTGCCAGCTCACTAGGGGGCAGGGAACAGCCCCAGCATTTT
CASSLGGREQPQHF
>.|.|TRBJ2-3|TRBV10-3
TGTGCCACCGGCGGGGCCACGGAGGATACGCAGTATTTT
CATGGATEDTQYF
>.|.|TRBJ2-2|TRBV4-1
TGCGCCAGCAGCCAAGAGGGTAGGGGCACCGGGGAGCTGTTTTTT
CASSQEGRGTGELFF
>.|.|TRBJ1-4|TRBV7-9
TGTGCCAGCAGCTTAGCGCAGGGGACTAATGAAAAACTGTTTTTT
CASSLAQGTNEKLFF
>.|.|TRBJ1-6|TRBV3-1/TRBV3-2
TGTGCCAGCAGCCAAGCGGGGGAACGGGGTTCACCCCTCCACTTT
CASSQAGERGSPLHF
>.|.|TRBJ2-7|TRBV28
TGTGCCAGCCAGACAGTTTCTGGCGAGCAGTACTTC
CASQTVSGEQYF
>TRBD1|few|TRBJ2-7|TRBV10-1
TGCGCCAGCAGTGAGGGGGACAGGGGGACGCAGGAGCAGTACTTC
CASSEGDRGTQEQYF
>.|.|TRBJ1-6|TRBV28
TGTGCCAGCAGTTTTCTACAGGGTTTGAGTTCACCCCTCCACTTT
CASSFLQGLSSPLHF
>TRBD1|.|TRBJ1-5|TRBV28
TGTGCCAGCAGTTTGTACAGGGGTCCCCAGCATTTT
CASSLYRGPQHF
>TRBD2|once|TRBJ2-7|TRBV18
TGTGCCAGCTCTCCGACTAGCGGGAGCTCCTACGAGCAGTACTTC
CASSPTSGSSYEQYF
>TRBD1|.|TRBJ1-1|TRBV6-5
TGTGCCAGCAGTACACAGGGGGTAGGTGAAGCTTTCTTT
CASSTQGVGEAFF
>.|.|TRBJ1-4|TRBV28
TGTGCCAGCAGTTTCCTCCGCGGAGGGTCCGAAAAACTGTTTTTT
CASSFLRGGSEKLFF
>.|.|TRBJ2-7|TRBV19
TGTGCCAGTACCCCCCGAGCTGGTCAGGGGTACGAGCAGTACTTC
CASTPRAGQGYEQYF
>.|.|TRBJ2-2|TRBV19
TGTGCCACGAGGACAGCCGGATATGGACCGGGGGAGCTGTTTTTT
CATRTAGYGPGELFF
>.|once|TRBJ1-2|TRBV6-1
TGTGCCAGCAGTGAAATCCTCGCGCAGGGGTATGGCTACACCTTC
CASSEILAQGYGYTF
>TRBD1|.|TRBJ2-1|TRBV7-9
TGTGCCAGCAACGCCGACAGGGGGAGTTACAATGAGCAGTTCTTC
CASNADRGSYNEQFF
>TRBD1|.|TRBJ1-1|TRBV7-9
TGTGCCAGCAGCTTCGGACAGGGGTACACTGAAGCTTTCTTT
CASSFGQGYTEAFF
>.|.|TRBJ1-3|TRBV6-6
TGTGCCAGCAGTCCGGACAGAGAAGTTAGCACCATATATTTT
CASSPDREVSTIYF
>TRBD1|.|TRBJ1-5|TRBV23-1
TGCGCCAGCAGTCACCAGTCCCGAGGAGGGGGCGGACAGCCCCAGCATTTT
CASSHQSRGGGGQPQHF
>.|.|TRBJ1-2|TRBV7-9
TGTGCCAGCAGTCTCCAGTCCAACTATGGCTACACCTTC
CASSLQSNYGYTF
>.|.|TRBJ2-3|TRBV7-9
TGTGCCAGCAGCCGGGGGGATACGCAGTATTTT
CASSRGDTQYF
>.|.|TRBJ2-1|TRBV30
TGTGCCTGGAAAAGGGGGGGCCACAATGAGCAGTTCTTC
CAWKRGGHNEQFF
>TRBD1|.|TRBJ2-3|TRBV11-1
TGTGCCAGCAGCCCCGGGACAGGACCCACAGATACGCAGTATTTT
CASSPGTGPTDTQYF
>TRBD1|.|TRBJ1-1|TRBV19
TGTGCCAGTAGTTCCCACAGGGGGCGCACTGAAGCTTTCTTT
CASSSHRGRTEAFF
>TRBD1|.|TRBJ1-6|TRBV7-9
TGTGCCAGCAGTCGGCCCGGGACAGCCGTTTCACCCCTCCACTTT
CASSRPGTAVSPLHF
>TRBD2|few|TRBJ2-7|TRBV7-9
TGTGCCAGCAGCTTCCTTGAGACTAGCGGGAGGGCCGACGAGCAGTACTTC
CASSFLETSGRADEQYF
>.|.|TRBJ1-1|TRBV3-1/TRBV3-2
TGTGCCAGCAGCCAAGATAGGCAGACAACTTTCTTT
CASSQDRQTTFF
>TRBD2|.|TRBJ2-1|TRBV24-1
TGTGCCACCAGTGACCTCCGGACTAGCGGGAGTTGGGAGCAGTTCTTC
CATSDLRTSGSWEQFF
>.|.|TRBJ2-1|TRBV28
TGTGCCAGCAGTTTAGGTGCGGGCCCCTACGCTCCTGAGCAGTTCTTC
CASSLGAGPYAPEQFF
>.|.|TRBJ1-1|TRBV2
TGTGCCAGCAGTGTCACGTTGATTGGAGCTCTCTTT
CASSVTLIGALF
>.|.|TRBJ1-6|TRBV30
TGTGCCTGGAGTTCACTCACAGGGCTCCTCCACTTT
CAWSSLTGLLHF
>TRBD1|.|TRBJ1-5|TRBV7-2
TGTGCCAGCAGCTTATCCGGGACAGGGCTGAGTGGGTCGGTACAGCCCCAGCATTTT
CASSLSGTGLSGSVQPQHF
>TRBD2|.|TRBJ2-7|TRBV28
TGTGCCAGCAGTTTGAAGCGGGAGATCGCCTACGAGCAGTACTTC
CASSLKREIAYEQYF
>.|.|TRBJ2-7|TRBV30
TGTGCCTGGAGTCCTTCCTCCCTAGTGGTGTACGAGCAGTACTTC
CAWSPSSLVVYEQYF
>.|.|TRBJ1-6|TRBV19
TGTGCCAGTAGTATAGACGGCAGGAATAATTCACCCCTCCACTTT
CASSIDGRNNSPLHF
>.|.|TRBJ2-5|TRBV28
TGTGCCAGCAGTTTTATAGGAGGTGTGGAGACCCAGTACTTC
CASSFIGGVETQYF
>TRBD1|.|TRBJ1-2|TRBV7-2
TGTGCCAGCAGCTTCACAGGGGTGAGCTATGGCTACACCTTC
CASSFTGVSYGYTF
>.|.|TRBJ1-1|TRBV2
TGTGCCAGCCATGAGAGTTGGGCTTTCTTT
CASHESWAFF
>.|.|TRBJ2-1|TRBV3-1/TRBV3-2
TGTGCCAGCAGCCAAGATACAACAGCTTACAATGAGCAGTTCTTC
CASSQDTTAYNEQFF